This T cell receptor beta chain came from a study of T cells after yellow fever vaccination. Concerning this clonotype: As yet, its antigen is unknown.

Findings and caveats of the study: After the booster, 96% of CD4 and about nine tenths of CD8 primary-response clones were re-detected. A weaker but faster secondary response was observed, peaking on day 5 versus 15.

TCRdb re-called the 5' RACE reads with MiXCR, one entry per CDR3 protein. The sample holds roughly 340,000 distinct CDR3 sequences, around 3.9% seen once. The CDR3 runs 13 residues. Deletions cut 6 bases from V and 1 base from J, with 8 bases between. Germline assignment: CDR1 ENHRY and CDR2 SYGVKD. The genes are TRBV10-3 and TRBJ2-3; TRBD2 is a possible D gene (5 bases). The sequence came from a man aged 18 to 30 who received the YFV17D yellow fever vaccine. The sequencing used PBMCs, collected 5 days after the yellow fever booster vaccination. CDR3 in DNA: TGTGCCATCAGGGCCGGGGGCACAGATACGCAGTATTTT. This codes for CAIRAGGTDTQYF.